These T cell receptor beta chains were read from a single sample in a study of T-cell reconstitution after alpha-beta-depleted transplantation in children. TCRdb reprocessed the PCR reads via MiXCR and lists one record per CDR3 protein. The table shows 330,000 or so distinct CDR3 sequences, with over 9% occurring only once. This material consisted of PBMCs, taken before TCRalphabeta/CD19-depleted stem cell transplant. The source of these receptors is a boy in the first two years of life with acute myeloid leukemia, due to receive a stem cell transplant. The CDR3 runs from the conserved cysteine through the conserved F or W. D genes are given only for firm matches. Not every row has a clone size; where given, it reads once, few, many or a size class.

j_call clone_size v_call cdr3_length d_call cdr3_aa cdr3_nt
TRBJ1-3 many TRBV20-1 15 . CSARDPRGPGNTIYF TGCAGTGCTAGAGATCCTCGGGGGCCGGGAAACACCATATATTTT
TRBJ2-1 many TRBV28 14 . CASSWGPGRYEQFF TGTGCCAGCAGTTGGGGACCGGGACGGTATGAGCAGTTCTTC
TRBJ1-6 many TRBV3-1 12 . CASSVYNSPLHF TGTGCCAGCAGCGTTTATAATTCACCCCTCCACTTT
TRBJ1-3 many TRBV29-1 13 TRBD1 CSAGQGAGNTIYF TGCAGCGCCGGACAGGGGGCCGGAAACACCATATATTTT
TRBJ2-7 many TRBV7-2 13 . CASSRPFGYEQYF TGTGCCAGCAGCCGGCCCTTCGGCTACGAGCAGTACTTC
TRBJ1-2 many TRBV9 14 TRBD1 CASSVPGGNYGYTF TGTGCCAGCAGCGTACCAGGGGGCAACTATGGCTACACCTTC
TRBJ2-7 many TRBV7-8 14 . CASSLEAREYEQYF TGTGCCAGCAGCTTAGAGGCGAGGGAGTACGAGCAGTACTTC
TRBJ2-3 many TRBV4-3 14 TRBD2 CASSQDRGADTQYF TGCGCCAGCAGCCAAGATCGGGGGGCAGATACGCAGTATTTT
TRBJ1-5 many TRBV5-1 14 TRBD1 CASSRTGGTQPQHF TGCGCCAGCAGCCGGACAGGGGGCACTCAGCCCCAGCATTTT
TRBJ1-3 few TRBV10-3 16 . CAISESWADSGNTIYF TGTGCCATCAGTGAGTCGTGGGCAGACTCTGGAAACACCATATATTTT
TRBJ2-2 few TRBV20-1 15 TRBD1 CSATGQGALTGELFF TGCAGTGCTACGGGACAGGGGGCTCTCACCGGGGAGCTGTTTTTT
TRBJ1-1 . TRBV5-5 12 TRBD1 CASSFGQAEAFF TGTGCCAGCAGCTTCGGACAGGCTGAAGCTTTCTTT
TRBJ2-1 . TRBV4-3 17 TRBD2 CASSQDATLAGDVEQFF TGCGCCAGCAGCCAAGATGCCACGCTAGCGGGAGACGTTGAGCAGTTCTTC